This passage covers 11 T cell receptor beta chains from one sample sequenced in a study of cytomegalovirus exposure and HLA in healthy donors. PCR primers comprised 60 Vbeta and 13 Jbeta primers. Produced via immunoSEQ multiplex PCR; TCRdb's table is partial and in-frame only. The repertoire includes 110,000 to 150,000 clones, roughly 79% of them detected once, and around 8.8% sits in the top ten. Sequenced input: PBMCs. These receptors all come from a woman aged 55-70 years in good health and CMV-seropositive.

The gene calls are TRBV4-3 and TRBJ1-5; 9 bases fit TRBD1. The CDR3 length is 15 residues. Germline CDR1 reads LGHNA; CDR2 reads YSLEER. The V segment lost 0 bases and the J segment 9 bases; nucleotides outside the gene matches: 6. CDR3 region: CASSQDHGQGTPQHF. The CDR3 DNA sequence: TGCGCCAGCAGCCAAGACCACGGACAGGGGACGCCCCAGCATTTT.

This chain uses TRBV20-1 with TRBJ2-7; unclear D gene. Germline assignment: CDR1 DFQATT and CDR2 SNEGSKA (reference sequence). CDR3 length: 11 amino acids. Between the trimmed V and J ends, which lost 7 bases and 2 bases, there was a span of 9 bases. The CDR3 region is CSVRRTYEQYF. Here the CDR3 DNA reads TGCAGTGTACGCAGAACCTACGAGCAGTACTTC.

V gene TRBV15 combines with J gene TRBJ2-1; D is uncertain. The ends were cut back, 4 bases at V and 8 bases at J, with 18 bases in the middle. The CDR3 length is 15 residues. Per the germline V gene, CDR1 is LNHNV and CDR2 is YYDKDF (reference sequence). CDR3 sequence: CATSIDPGPVYEQFF. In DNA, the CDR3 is TGTGCCACCAGCATAGACCCGGGTCCTGTTTATGAGCAGTTCTTC.

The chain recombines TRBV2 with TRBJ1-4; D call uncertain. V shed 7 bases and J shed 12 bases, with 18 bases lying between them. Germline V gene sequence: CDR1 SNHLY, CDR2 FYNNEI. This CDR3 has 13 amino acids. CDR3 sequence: CASTRGEGTELFF. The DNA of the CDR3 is TGTGCCAGCACCCGCGGCGAGGGTACGGAACTGTTTTTT. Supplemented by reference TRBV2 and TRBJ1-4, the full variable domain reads EPEVTQTPSHQVTQMGQEVILRCVPISNHLYFYWYRQILGQKVEFLVSFYNNEISEKSEIFDDQFSVERPDGSNFTLKIRSTKLEDSAMYFCASTRGEGTELFFGSGTQLSVL.

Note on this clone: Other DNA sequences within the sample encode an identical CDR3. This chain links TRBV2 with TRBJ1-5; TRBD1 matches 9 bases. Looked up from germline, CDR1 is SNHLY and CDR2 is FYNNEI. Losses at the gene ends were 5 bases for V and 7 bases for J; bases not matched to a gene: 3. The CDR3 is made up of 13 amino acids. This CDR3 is CASSLDRGQPQHF. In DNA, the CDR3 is TGTGCCAGCAGTCTGGACAGGGGCCAGCCCCAGCATTTT.

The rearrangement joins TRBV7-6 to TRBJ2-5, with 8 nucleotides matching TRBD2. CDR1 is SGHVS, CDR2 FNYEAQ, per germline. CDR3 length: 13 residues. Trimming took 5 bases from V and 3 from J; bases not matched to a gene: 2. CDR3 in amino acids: CASSLGLEETQYF. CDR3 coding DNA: TGTGCCAGCAGCCTGGGACTAGAAGAGACCCAGTACTTC.

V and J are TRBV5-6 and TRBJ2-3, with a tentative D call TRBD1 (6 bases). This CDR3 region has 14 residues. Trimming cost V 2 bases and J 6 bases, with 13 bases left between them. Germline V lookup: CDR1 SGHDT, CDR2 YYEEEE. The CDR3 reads CASSFGPRGDTQYF. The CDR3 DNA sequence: TGTGCCAGCAGCTTTGGCCCGAGGGGGGATACGCAGTATTTT.

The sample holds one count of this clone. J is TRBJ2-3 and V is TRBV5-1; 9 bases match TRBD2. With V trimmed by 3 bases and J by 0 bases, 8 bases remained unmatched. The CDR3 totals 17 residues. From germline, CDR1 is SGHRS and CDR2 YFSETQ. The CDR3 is CASSYLAGARSTDTQYF. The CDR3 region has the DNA TGCGCCAGCAGCTATTTAGCGGGAGCGAGAAGCACAGATACGCAGTATTTT.

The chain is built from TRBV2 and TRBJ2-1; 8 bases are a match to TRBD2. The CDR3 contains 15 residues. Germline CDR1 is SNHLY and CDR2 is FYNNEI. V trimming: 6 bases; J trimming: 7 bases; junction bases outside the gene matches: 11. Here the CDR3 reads CASSQLAAWGNEQFF. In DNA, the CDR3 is TGTGCCAGCAGCCAACTAGCGGCATGGGGGAATGAGCAGTTCTTC. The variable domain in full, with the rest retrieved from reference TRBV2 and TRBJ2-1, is EPEVTQTPSHQVTQMGQEVILRCVPISNHLYFYWYRQILGQKVEFLVSFYNNEISEKSEIFDDQFSVERPDGSNFTLKIRSTKLEDSAMYFCASSQLAAWGNEQFFGPGTRLTVL.

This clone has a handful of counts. The CDR3 DNA sequence: TGCGCCAGCAGCCAAGAGGGGTCTAGCGGATACAATGAGCAGTTCTTC. Residues: CASSQEGSSGYNEQFF. This rearrangement joins TRBV4-1 to TRBJ2-1; 7 positions agree with TRBD2. The CDR3 length is 16 residues. V shed 0 bases, J shed 4 bases, and the junction held 6 bases outside the gene matches. CDR1 and CDR2 (germline): MGHRA, YSYEKL.

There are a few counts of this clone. The CDR3 is CASSLRGRGHATNEKLFF. The CDR3, as DNA: TGTGCCAGCAGTCTCCGGGGGAGGGGACATGCAACTAATGAAAAACTGTTTTTT. The chain has TRBV25-1 and TRBJ1-4, with a weak D call TRBD1 (6 bases). CDR3 length: 18 residues. Trimming removed 5 bases at V and 0 bases at J, with 19 bases between. The germline V gene has CDR1 MGHDK and CDR2 SYGVNS. Full variable domain (remainder filled in from reference TRBV25-1 and TRBJ1-4): EADIYQTPRYLVIGTGKKITLECSQTMGHDKMYWYQQDPGMELHLIHYSYGVNSTEKGDLSSESTVSRIRTEHFPLTLESARPSHTSQYLCASSLRGRGHATNEKLFFGSGTQLSVL.